The 24 T cell receptor beta chains below come from one sample, sequenced in a study of T cells expressing NK-cell markers. Reanalyzing the 5' RACE reads, TCRdb keeps one entry per CDR3 protein, without DNA. The listing contains some 460,000 distinct CDR3 sequences. The sample taken for sequencing was blood T cells: a sorted CD56 or NKG2C T cell subset, CD4+ or CD8+ T cells, or bulk PBMC T cells (not recorded which). The source of these receptors is a woman between 50 and 59 years old in good health.

The chain links TRBV5-1 to TRBJ1-5; TCRdb gives TRBD1 as the D gene, but with no DNA this cannot be confirmed. The germline CDR1 and CDR2 sequences are SGHRS and YFSETQ. CDR3 size: 13 residues. CDR3 sequence: CASRPQPNQPQHF.

V is TRBV11-2 and J is TRBJ2-2; TCRdb proposes TRBD2, but this gene call is untestable without DNA. From germline, CDR1 is SGHAT and CDR2 FQNNGV. The CDR3 consists of 16 residues. The CDR3 sequence: CASSLGRGGEIGELFF.

The V gene is TRBV6-2 or TRBV6-3, the J gene TRBJ2-2; TCRdb reports TRBD1, a call that lacks DNA to check it against. The CDR3 is made up of 16 amino acids. Germline lookup yields CDR1 MNHEY and CDR2 SVGEGT. The CDR3 loop is CASSYTRTGTTGELFF.

The chain links TRBV10-3 to TRBJ2-2; TCRdb's D call of TRBD2 is untestable without DNA. The CDR3 spans 16 residues. Germline V lookup: CDR1 ENHRY, CDR2 SYGVKD. CDR3 sequence reads: CAIRGLAVGNTGELFF.

The genes are TRBV3-1 and TRBJ1-1; TCRdb indicates TRBD1, and absent DNA this call remains unverified. This CDR3 region has 14 residues. The germline CDR1 and CDR2 sequences are LGHDT and YNNKEL (reference sequence). The CDR3 sequence is CASSQAQGIAEAFF. The complete variable domain, with remaining parts taken from reference TRBV3-1 and TRBJ1-1, reads DTAVSQTPKYLVTQMGNDKSIKCEQNLGHDTMYWYKQDSKKFLKIMFSYNNKELIINETVPNRFSPKSPDKAHLNLHINSLELGDSAVYFCASSQAQGIAEAFFGQGTRLTVV.

The chain employs TRBV20-1 and TRBJ2-1; the D call of TRBD1 rests on TCRdb alone, since no DNA is present to check it. CDR1 and CDR2 (germline): DFQATT, SNEGSKA (reference sequence). This CDR3 has 17 amino acids. The CDR3 sequence: CSARDLGRTSSYNEQFF.

This chain joins TRBV6-4 and TRBJ2-1; TCRdb gives TRBD1 as the D gene, but with no DNA this cannot be confirmed. The germline gives CDR1 MRHNA, CDR2 SNTAGT. The CDR3 contains 15 residues. CDR3 sequence: CASSVGTAYYNEQFF.

This chain connects TRBV5-1 to TRBJ2-7. The CDR3 length is 16 residues. CDR1 SGHRS and CDR2 YFSETQ come from the germline V gene. The CDR3 loop is CASSLSPAGDSYEQYF.

The gene calls are TRBV10-3 and TRBJ1-5; TCRdb names TRBD1, which stays unverified in the absence of DNA. This CDR3 contains 15 residues. The germline CDR1 and CDR2 sequences are ENHRY and SYGVKD. The CDR3 sequence: CAIKLPQGKNQPQHF.

This rearrangement joins TRBV14 to TRBJ2-3; TCRdb proposes TRBD1, but this gene call is untestable without DNA. The CDR3 has 15 residues. Per germline, CDR1 SGHDN and CDR2 FVKESK. The CDR3 region is CASSRNTGFTDTQYF. Variable domain in full (rest from reference TRBV14 and TRBJ2-3): EAGVTQFPSHSVIEKGQTVTLRCDPISGHDNLYWYRRVMGKEIKFLLHFVKESKQDESGMPNNRFLAERTGGTYSTLKVQPAELEDSGVYFCASSRNTGFTDTQYFGPGTRLTVL.

This sequence joins TRBV6-5 and TRBJ2-2; TCRdb selects TRBD2, and the lack of DNA leaves this call unchecked. The CDR3 spans 16 residues. Germline V CDR1 and CDR2: MNHEY, SVGAGI. The CDR3 sequence: CASRRDWNANTGELFF.

The rearrangement links TRBV18 to TRBJ2-1; TCRdb's assignment of TRBD1 cannot be checked, as there is no DNA. From germline, CDR1 is KGHSH and CDR2 LQKENI. The CDR3 contains 16 residues. The chain's CDR3 is CASSLKGQGNYNEQFF.

The V call is TRBV5-6, the J call TRBJ2-1; as DNA is missing, the TRBD1 call by TCRdb cannot be tested. Per the germline V gene, CDR1 is SGHDT and CDR2 is YYEEEE. The CDR3 covers 14 residues. CDR3 sequence: CASSSPGQGNEQFF.

This chain joins TRBV10-3 and TRBJ1-6; lacking DNA, the TRBD1 call made by TCRdb goes unchecked. The germline gives CDR1 ENHRY, CDR2 SYGVKD. The CDR3 length is 16 residues. The CDR3: CAIGPDPGQGYSPLHF.

This chain links TRBV21-1 with TRBJ1-5. TRBV21-1 is a listed pseudogene. The CDR3 covers 17 residues. The CDR3 sequence is CASSKDWQGFGNQPQHF.

The V gene is TRBV6-5, the J gene TRBJ1-5; TCRdb's D call, TRBD1, is unchecked because there is no DNA. The CDR3 is 15 residues long. Germline V gene data show CDR1 as MNHEY and CDR2 as SVGAGI. The CDR3 region is CASRLQGAPGQPQHF.

The chain links TRBV28 to TRBJ2-5; absent DNA, TCRdb's TRBD1 call cannot be checked. The CDR3 is 17 residues long. Germline V lookup: CDR1 MDHEN, CDR2 SYDVKM. The CDR3 sequence is CASSLSLGGIRQETQYF. Full variable domain (rest looked up from reference TRBV28 and TRBJ2-5): DVKVTQSSRYLVKRTGEKVFLECVQDMDHENMFWYRQDPGLGLRLIYFSYDVKMKEKGDIPEGYSVSREKKERFSLILESASTNQTSMYLCASSLSLGGIRQETQYFGPGTRLLVL.

This chain links TRBV14 with TRBJ2-3. The CDR3 is 13 amino acids. Germline V lookup: CDR1 SGHDN, CDR2 FVKESK. This chain's CDR3 is CASTLSSTDTQYF.

V gene TRBV6-1 combines with J gene TRBJ2-5; TCRdb proposes TRBD1, but this gene call is untestable without DNA. The CDR3 extends over 13 amino acids. CDR1 and CDR2 from the germline V gene are MNHNS and SASEGT. CDR3 residues: CASSGTDQETQYF.

This rearrangement joins TRBV2 to TRBJ2-3; absent DNA, TCRdb's TRBD2 call cannot be checked. There are 15 residues in the CDR3. CDR1 and CDR2 (germline): SNHLY, FYNNEI. CDR3 residues: CASSEGLAVAGTQYF.

The chain carries TRBV20-1 and TRBJ2-1; checking the TCRdb D call of TRBD2 is not possible without DNA. CDR3 length: 14 amino acids. Looked up from germline, CDR1 is DFQATT and CDR2 is SNEGSKA (reference sequence). CDR3 sequence: CSAFSGRANREQFF.

The chain couples TRBV5-1 to TRBJ2-1; with no DNA, the TCRdb D assignment of TRBD1 cannot be verified. This CDR3 contains 15 residues. Per germline, CDR1 SGHRS and CDR2 YFSETQ. The CDR3 sequence is CASSQGAGYYNEQFF.

V gene TRBV6-5 combines with J gene TRBJ2-3; no DNA is available, so the TRBD2 call from TCRdb remains unchecked. The CDR3 contains 14 residues. In germline, CDR1 is MNHEY, CDR2 SVGAGI. The CDR3 loop is CASRRRSGTDTQYF.

The CDR3: CASSAGRGPQHF. This rearrangement joins TRBV9 to TRBJ1-5; the TRBD1 assignment by TCRdb is unverifiable without DNA. The germline CDR1 and CDR2 sequences are SGDLS and YYNGEE. The CDR3 is made up of 12 amino acids.